This T cell receptor beta chain came from a study of cytomegalovirus exposure and HLA in healthy donors. Study information: Approximately 200 million T cells yielded more than 90 million unique TCR beta sequences in earlier analysis. Early release data held 85 million or so unique TCRs from HLA-typed donors.

Unrecorded immune exposure was likely among donors, who were nominally healthy when sampled. Primers: 60 Vbeta forward and 13 Jbeta reverse. Sequencing used immunoSEQ multiplex PCR; TCRdb keeps in-frame clones, though not all of them. This sample has fewer than 120,000 clones; roughly 84% occur once, and the top ten carry 5% to 7.5%. Germline V CDR1 and CDR2: SGHVS, FQNEAQ. The junction had 14 bases not matched to a gene; V was cut back by 5 bases and J by 1 base. The CDR3 covers 18 residues. Study results and limitations: When analyzed later, a missense DCLRE1C variant was found to be linked to TCR beta V- and J-gene trimming.

This clone was seen a single time. Its matching antigen is unknown. Material: PBMCs. The chain recombines TRBV7-8 with TRBJ2-5; 9 bases match TRBD2. This sequence was found in a man aged 30 to 39 in good health and CMV-seropositive. The DNA of the CDR3 is TGTGCCAGCAGCCCCGGAGGGCTAGCGGGGAACCTCCAAGAGACCCAGTACTTC. Translation gives CASSPGGLAGNLQETQYF.